This T cell receptor beta chain was identified in a study of vaccination effects on CD4 cells after COVID-19. This CDR3 spans 13 amino acids. With 2 bases removed from V and 8 bases from J, the gap between germline ends came to 12 bases. Germline values: CDR1 SNHLY, CDR2 FYNNEI. CD4+ T cells specific for antigen were expanded with viral peptide pools by the ViraFEST assay before sequencing. Isolation of CD4+ T cells took place after approximately 10 days of culture. Vaccinated participants had no history of SARS-CoV-2 infection and tested negative for nucleocapsid antibodies. Half-medium exchanges with IL-2 medium took place on days 3 and 7. Study-wide points: Healthy vaccinees' vaccine-induced clones included only 1 of 255 that recognized common cold coronaviruses. The study dataset contains few convalescent patients and includes no early post-infection timepoints.

TCRdb keeps only in-frame clones here, not all; method: immunoSEQ multiplex PCR. Here the sample spans just under 75,000 clones, roughly 74% being singletons. This clone was found once. Antigen specificity is unknown. The receptor comes from a human donor who received a COVID-19 vaccine. The chain joins TRBV2 to TRBJ1-2; tentatively, D is TRBD1 (5 bases). Sequenced material: CD4+ T cells from PBMCs cultured with HCoV-NL63 spike peptides, taken before COVID-19 vaccination. The DNA for the CDR3 is TGTGCCAGCAGTGAAAATCGGGGCCAGGGCTACACCTTC. Translated, it gives CASSENRGQGYTF.